Each of the 15 T cell receptor beta chains below was sequenced from the same sample in a study of cytomegalovirus exposure and HLA in healthy donors. The assay was immunoSEQ multiplex PCR, and TCRdb's table has in-frame clones only and misses some. The repertoire includes about 330,000 clones, about nine tenths of them detected once, and 1.2% sits in the top ten. Sequenced material: PBMCs. All receptors derive from a woman in her thirties in good health and CMV-seropositive.

This clone came up once. The chain recombines TRBV7-2 with TRBJ1-2, with 7 bases matching TRBD1. CDR3 length: 13 amino acids. Germline-derived CDR1 and CDR2 are SGHTA and FQGNSA. V lost 1 base to trimming and J lost 7 bases; unmatched junction nucleotides: 3. This CDR3 reads CASSLGTGSGYTF. CDR3 DNA: TGTGCCAGCAGCTTAGGGACAGGTTCTGGCTACACCTTC. The full variable domain, rest sourced from reference TRBV7-2 and TRBJ1-2, is GAGVSQSPSNKVTEKGKDVELRCDPISGHTALYWYRQSLGQGLEFLIYFQGNSAPDKSGLPSDRFSAERTGGSVSTLTIQRTQQEDSAVYLCASSLGTGSGYTFGSGTRLTVV.

For the CDR3, the DNA is TGCGCCAGCAGCCAAGTCCCCGTAGGCATTCAGTACTTC. Protein sequence: CASSQVPVGIQYF. The chain is built from TRBV4-3 and TRBJ2-4; D is unresolved. The germline gives CDR1 LGHNA, CDR2 YSLEER. Trimming cost V 1 base and J 9 bases, with 10 bases left between them. This CDR3 has 13 amino acids.

The chain employs TRBV30 and TRBJ2-7, with 7 positions matching TRBD2. Per germline, CDR1 GTSNPN and CDR2 SVGIG (reference sequence). The CDR3 sequence is 12 residues long. Germline trimming cut 3 bases from V and 6 bases from J; bases unmatched to any gene: 5. This CDR3 reads CAWRDGGGEQYF. As DNA, the CDR3 is TGTGCCTGGAGAGATGGGGGGGGCGAGCAGTACTTC. Looking up the rest from reference TRBV30 and TRBJ2-7 gives the full variable domain: SQTIHQWPATLVQPVGSPLSLECTVEGTSNPNLYWYRQAAGRGLQLLFYSVGIGQISSEVPQNLSASRPQDRQFILSSKKLLLSDSGFYLCAWRDGGGEQYFGPGTRLTVT.

V and J are TRBV5-4 and TRBJ2-2, with TRBD1 matching 10 bases. V was pared by 4 bases and J by 3 bases, with 6 bases of the junction left unmatched. Germline CDR1 is SGHNT and CDR2 is YYREEE (reference sequence). CDR3 length: 16 residues. The CDR3 loop is CASSRTGTGDTGELFF. CDR3 bases: TGTGCCAGCAGCCGTACCGGGACAGGGGACACCGGGGAGCTGTTTTTT.

This clone was seen once. V and J are TRBV18 and TRBJ2-2; D gene uncertain. Germline loops: CDR1 KGHSH, CDR2 LQKENI. The V gene lost 3 bases and the J gene lost 2 bases, with 7 bases spanning the gap. CDR3 length equals 14 residues. CDR3 bases: TGTGCCAGCTCACCCAGCGAAAACACCGGGGAGCTGTTTTTT. Translating gives CASSPSENTGELFF.

The rearrangement uses TRBV15 and TRBJ2-7; perhaps D is TRBD1 or TRBD2 (5 bases each). The CDR3 extends over 15 amino acids. Germline V gene data show CDR1 as LNHNV and CDR2 as YYDKDF (reference sequence). V was cut by 5 bases and J by 2 bases, with 16 bases left in between. CDR3 region: CATSEGRLFAYEQYF. The DNA for the CDR3 is TGTGCCACCAGCGAGGGGAGACTGTTCGCCTACGAGCAGTACTTC.

This sequence joins TRBV28 and TRBJ1-5, with a possible D match to TRBD1 (5 bases). CDR3 length equals 14 residues. The ends were cut back, 8 bases at V and 3 bases at J, with 14 bases in the middle. In germline, CDR1 is MDHEN, CDR2 SYDVKM. This chain's CDR3 is CASAVGGYNQPQHF. CDR3 sequence (DNA): TGTGCCAGCGCGGTGGGGGGTTACAATCAGCCCCAGCATTTT.

CDR3 bases: TGTGCCAGCATTGGCCTGGGGAGACCATACGAGCAGTACTTC. Amino acid sequence: CASIGLGRPYEQYF. The chain joins TRBV2 to TRBJ2-7; the D gene is possibly TRBD2 (5 bases). The CDR3 is 14 residues long. Trimming took off 7 bases at V and 4 bases at J, with 17 bases between the two ends. Germline CDR1 SNHLY, CDR2 FYNNEI.

The chain has TRBV18 and TRBJ2-7, with 9 bases aligning to TRBD1. Trimming cost V 5 bases and J 3 bases; bases outside gene matches: 5. The CDR3 has 14 residues. Germline-derived CDR1 and CDR2 are KGHSH and LQKENI. The chain's CDR3 is CASSSGQGYYEQYF. The CDR3 coding sequence is TGTGCCAGCTCATCGGGACAGGGATACTACGAGCAGTACTTC.

The chain recombines TRBV27 with TRBJ2-3; 9 bases fit TRBD2. The CDR3 is made up of 16 amino acids. Per germline, CDR1 MNHEY and CDR2 SMNVEV (reference sequence). Germline trimming cut 4 bases from V and 0 bases from J; bases unmatched to any gene: 5. The CDR3 spells CASSSKRGVSTDTQYF. The CDR3 nucleotides are TGTGCCAGCAGTTCTAAGCGGGGGGTCAGCACAGATACGCAGTATTTT.

This chain connects TRBV5-6 to TRBJ1-3; maybe TRBD1 (6 bases). Germline V gene data show CDR1 as SGHDT and CDR2 as YYEEEE. V was pared by 3 bases and J by 7 bases, with 14 bases between. The CDR3 is made up of 14 amino acids. CDR3 loop: CASSWGSGQNTIYF. The CDR3 DNA reads as TGTGCCAGCAGCTGGGGATCCGGACAGAACACCATATATTTT.

This sequence joins TRBV21-1 and TRBJ1-2; TRBD1, the D gene given by the table, was not confirmed from the DNA. TRBV21-1 is designated a pseudogene. The CDR3 spans 12 residues. The CDR3 nucleotides are TGTGCCAGCAGCGAAGACAGCTATGGCTACACCTTC. It codes for CASSEDSYGYTF.

J is TRBJ2-7 and V is TRBV14; 8 bases map to TRBD2. CDR3 size: 15 residues. In germline, CDR1 is SGHDN, CDR2 FVKESK. The V gene end was trimmed by 4 bases and the J gene end by 4 bases; junction bases not matched to a gene: 9. The CDR3 reads CASSPVASGRYEQYF. The CDR3 DNA sequence: TGTGCCAGCAGCCCAGTAGCTAGCGGGCGGTACGAGCAGTACTTC. Supplemented by reference TRBV14 and TRBJ2-7, the full variable domain reads EAGVTQFPSHSVIEKGQTVTLRCDPISGHDNLYWYRRVMGKEIKFLLHFVKESKQDESGMPNNRFLAERTGGTYSTLKVQPAELEDSGVYFCASSPVASGRYEQYFGPGTRLTVT.

This rearrangement joins TRBV6-5 to TRBJ2-1; 7 nucleotides line up with TRBD2. J gave up 4 bases and V 0 bases, and 3 bases lay outside the gene matches. Germline-derived CDR1 and CDR2 are MNHEY and SVGAGI. The CDR3 runs 15 residues. The DNA for the CDR3 is TGTGCCAGCAGTTACTCGGGGCGGGAGTACAATGAGCAGTTCTTC. This gives the protein CASSYSGREYNEQFF.

The chain combines TRBV30 with TRBJ2-1, with a weak D call TRBD2 (5 bases). CDR1 is GTSNPN and CDR2 is SVGIG in the germline V gene (reference sequence). The CDR3 totals 10 residues. The V end lost 5 bases, the J end lost 14 bases, and 13 bases lay between the germline ends. As DNA, the CDR3 is TGTGCCTGGGGACTCCGGGGAGAGTTCTTC. Translation: CAWGLRGEFF.